This record looks at one T cell receptor (beta chain) sequence and its context. Sequencing was performed with immunoSEQ multiplex PCR; in TCRdb, only in-frame clones are kept and a portion is missing. The sample has more than 150,000 clones, about 90% seen once. This record belongs to a study of blood T cell repertoires in COVID-19. Study details: Samples of COVID-19 (acute and convalescent) were obtained from the United States, Italy and Spain. The analysed material was cDNA or gDNA that came from T cells, B-cell-depleted T cells, or PBMCs.

Trimming took 4 bases from V and 6 from J; bases not matched to a gene: 6. The CDR3 consists of 13 residues. The germline V gene encodes CDR1 GTSNPN and CDR2 SVGIG (reference sequence). The sequence derives from a man between 65 and 85 years old with active or convalescent COVID-19. The sample consisted of peripheral blood. J is TRBJ2-4 and V is TRBV30; 7 bases match TRBD2. CDR3 coding DNA: TGTGCCTGGACCCGCGGGGGATCAAACATTCAGTACTTC. Protein product: CAWTRGGSNIQYF.